Sequencing of this TCR beta chain was carried out in a study of shared clonotypes between healthy human individuals. Cells designated naive CD8 were CD45RO-negative and were positively selected for CCR7, with terminally differentiated effector memory CD45RA+ cells excluded. Using immunoSEQ multiplex PCR, the repertoire was profiled, and TCRdb retains in-frame clones only, with some absent. The table includes some 2,100,000 clones, under 95% detected once. The length of the CDR3 is 17 residues. The V gene lost 0 bases and the J gene lost 0 bases, with 15 bases spanning the gap. Germline CDR1 reads LGHNA; CDR2 reads YNFKEQ.

The receptor comes from a man between 18 and 29 years old in good health. Some clones in this sample may be carry-over from other donors' samples. The chain uses TRBV4-2 and TRBJ2-7; tentatively, D is TRBD1 or TRBD2 (6 bases each). Material for sequencing was naive CD8+ T cells from PBMCs. The CDR3 spells CASSQDLGGMGSYEQYF. The CDR3, as DNA: TGTGCCAGCAGCCAAGATCTAGGGGGGATGGGCTCCTACGAGCAGTACTTC.